The entry below gives a single T cell receptor beta chain sequence along with its context. CDR3 length: 15 residues. Germline values: CDR1 MDHEN, CDR2 SYDVKM. Losses at the gene ends were 6 bases for V and 9 bases for J; bases not matched to a gene: 13. These data originate in a study of blood T cell repertoires in COVID-19. Study details: Nucleic acid was either cDNA or gDNA, and it came from T cells, B-cell-depleted T cells, or PBMCs.

Produced via immunoSEQ multiplex PCR; TCRdb's table is partial and in-frame only. Of 400,000 to 450,000 clones listed, around 88% are singletons. Seattle-derived patients entered the study during active infection and were followed longitudinally. V gene TRBV28 combines with J gene TRBJ2-7; 11 bases agree with TRBD2. The source is a woman aged 50 to 60 with COVID-19, enrolled during active disease. The specimen was peripheral blood. The CDR3 sequence: CASSPRLAGGQRQYF. CDR3 sequence (DNA): TGTGCCAGCAGCCCTCGATTAGCGGGGGGGCAGCGGCAGTACTTC.